This entry describes one T cell receptor beta chain. This sample was included in a study of blood T cell repertoires in COVID-19. Under the authors' procedure: Estimates of nucleated cell counts were drawn from the amplification of reference gene primers. Sequenced by immunoSEQ multiplex PCR; TCRdb stores in-frame clones only, minus some. V and J calls plus clone size are reproduced from that table; the DNA served to infer D and trimming. The sample records approximately 150,000 clones, more than 75% being singletons. Trimming pared 2 bases from V and 0 bases from J, leaving 12 bases between. The CDR3 spans 16 residues. Germline V gene data show CDR1 as MNHEY and CDR2 as SVGAGI.

The sample taken for sequencing was peripheral blood. The V and J genes are TRBV6-5 and TRBJ2-3, with D possibly TRBD2 on 6 matching bases. The receptor's source is a woman in her 50s with active or convalescent COVID-19. The CDR3 here is CASSYLPGTSTDTQYF. The CDR3 DNA follows: TGTGCCAGCAGTTACCTTCCCGGGACTAGCACAGATACGCAGTATTTT.